This T cell receptor beta chain was retrieved from a study of cytomegalovirus exposure and HLA in healthy donors. Study-level points and caveats: Links to common viral pathogens appeared, in a later analysis, for several of the most significant clusters.

The study ran its PCR with 60 Vbeta and 13 Jbeta primers. TCRdb's copy holds only in-frame clones and misses some; the assay was immunoSEQ multiplex PCR. In the table there are around 130,000 clones, 65% to 85% of which are singletons. The V segment lost 3 bases and the J segment 6 bases; nucleotides outside the gene matches: 14. The CDR3 runs to 16 residues. CDR1 and CDR2 from the germline V gene are LGHNA and YNFKEQ. This clone appeared once. Its antigen is not identified. The TCR originated in a woman between 40 and 50 years old in good health and CMV-seropositive. The sequenced sample was PBMCs. The chain joins TRBV4-2 to TRBJ2-7, with 7 bases identical to TRBD1. The CDR3 coding sequence is TGTGCCAGCAGCCAGGCCCGGGACAGTACGTACCGCGAGCAGTACTTC. Translation: CASSQARDSTYREQYF.